This T cell receptor (beta chain) was identified during a study of T cells in Graves' hyperthyroidism and ophthalmopathy. The CDR3 covers 14 residues. Germline V gene lookup returns CDR1 SGHNT and CDR2 YYREEE (reference sequence). With 0 bases removed from V and 0 bases from J, the gap between germline ends came to 6 bases. Lactation, pregnancy, other autoimmune disease or uncontrolled infection led to exclusion of patients. Diagnostic decisions used clinical symptoms, serum thyroxine and TRAb, thyroid ultrasound and orbital computed tomography. RNA transcripts yielded amplified TCR beta CDR3 regions. First-round RT-PCR with HTBI primers amplified the TCR CDR3 region. TCRdb used MiXCR to reprocess the multiplex PCR reads, holding one entry per CDR3 protein. The repertoire holds about 180,000 distinct CDR3 sequences, with 15% to 20% as singletons.

The sequenced material came from blood. This clonotype was obtained from a woman aged 50 to 60 with Graves' hyperthyroidism. This chain links TRBV5-4 with TRBJ2-5, with D maybe TRBD2 (5 bases). CDR3 nucleotides: TGTGCCAGCAGCTTGGGCGGGTACCAAGAGACCCAGTACTTC. It specifies CASSLGGYQETQYF.